Presented here are 22 T cell receptor beta chains from one specimen sequenced in a study of cytomegalovirus exposure and HLA in healthy donors. Use of 60 Vbeta and 13 Jbeta primers characterized the PCR. Profiled with immunoSEQ multiplex PCR; TCRdb holds only in-frame clones, not every one. Counted here are about 130,000 clones, roughly 80% occurring once; the ten biggest clones make up roughly 3.7%. The sample comprised PBMCs. The source of these receptors is a woman aged 40-49 years in good health and CMV-seropositive.

The chain employs TRBV7-6 and TRBJ1-3; D gene ambiguous. Per germline, CDR1 SGHVS and CDR2 FNYEAQ. The V end was cut by 1 base, the J end by 0 bases, with 10 bases between. CDR3 length: 16 residues. The CDR3 nucleotides read TGTGCCAGCAGCTTAGGCGTCACCAACTCTGGAAACACCATATATTTT. Residues: CASSLGVTNSGNTIYF.

This clone was counted a single time. The chain has TRBV5-1 and TRBJ1-1, with TRBD1 matching over 8 bases. This CDR3 spans 14 amino acids. Germline values: CDR1 SGHRS, CDR2 YFSETQ. V dropped 5 bases and J dropped 5; count of bases not matched to a gene: 8. The CDR3 bases are TGCGCCAGCAGTGTCCAGGGGGCGCGAACTGAAGCTTTCTTT. This codes for CASSVQGARTEAFF.

This rearrangement joins TRBV6-5 to TRBJ2-1; tentatively, D is TRBD2 (5 bases). Germline-derived CDR1 and CDR2 are MNHEY and SVGAGI. This CDR3 contains 14 residues. Trimming took off 2 bases at V and 9 bases at J, with 14 bases between the two ends. CDR3 amino acids: CASSYGLQAGEQFF. CDR3 DNA: TGTGCCAGCAGTTACGGATTGCAGGCGGGTGAGCAGTTCTTC.

The V gene is TRBV28, the J gene TRBJ1-5; the D is unclear. Looked up from germline, CDR1 is MDHEN and CDR2 is SYDVKM. The V end was cut by 2 bases, the J end by 0 bases, with 8 bases between. The CDR3 runs 15 residues. DNA of the CDR3: TGTGCCAGCAGTTTAGCGATCGCTAGCAATCAGCCCCAGCATTTT. Protein: CASSLAIASNQPQHF.

The V call is TRBV13, the J call TRBJ1-1; 9 nucleotides match TRBD1. The CDR3 runs 15 residues. V trimming: 8 bases; J trimming: 0 bases; junction bases outside the gene matches: 7. Germline V CDR1 and CDR2: PRHDT, FYEKMQ (reference sequence). The CDR3 spells CASHTGGPMNTEAFF. Here the CDR3 DNA reads TGTGCCAGCCATACAGGGGGCCCCATGAACACTGAAGCTTTCTTT.

The chain has TRBV7-8 and TRBJ2-3, with 9 nucleotides matching TRBD2. Germline V gene sequence: CDR1 SGHVS, CDR2 FQNEAQ. CDR3 size: 14 residues. V trimming: 5 bases; J trimming: 4 bases; junction bases outside the gene matches: 4. The CDR3 region has the DNA TGTGCCAGCAGCGTTAGCGGGAGCGCAGATACGCAGTATTTT. Translating gives CASSVSGSADTQYF.

V is TRBV7-9 and J is TRBJ1-4; possible D gene TRBD1, 5 bases. CDR1 SEHNR and CDR2 FQNEAQ come from the germline V gene (reference sequence). The CDR3 is made up of 15 amino acids. Deletions cut 0 bases from V and 8 bases from J, with 13 bases between. The CDR3 here is CASSLAGPAGEKLFF. Written as DNA, the CDR3 is TGTGCCAGCAGCTTAGCGGGGCCCGCTGGGGAAAAACTGTTTTTT. The full variable domain, with the rest looked up from reference TRBV7-9 and TRBJ1-4, is DTGVSQNPRHKITKRGQNVTFRCDPISEHNRLYWYRQTLGQGPEFLTYFQNEAQLEKSRLLSDRFSAERPKGSFSTLEIQRTEQGDSAMYLCASSLAGPAGEKLFFGSGTQLSVL.

This chain links TRBV25-1 with TRBJ2-7; D possibly corresponds to TRBD2 (5 bases). V shed 3 bases and J shed 0 bases, with 9 bases lying between them. CDR1 and CDR2 (germline): MGHDK, SYGVNS. The CDR3 totals 14 residues. Written as DNA, the CDR3 is TGTGCCAGCAGTGACCGCGGGTTCTCCTACGAGCAGTACTTC. Translation: CASSDRGFSYEQYF.

V is TRBV5-1 and J is TRBJ1-1; 8 bases agree with TRBD1. CDR3 length: 16 residues. The junction had 8 bases not matched to a gene; V was cut back by 4 bases and J by 0 bases. The germline CDR1 and CDR2 sequences are SGHRS and YFSETQ. The CDR3 DNA reads TGCGCCAGCAGCCCGAGGACAGGGACCATGAACACTGAAGCTTTCTTT. It is translated as CASSPRTGTMNTEAFF.

V usage is TRBV27 and J usage is TRBJ1-6, with a possible D match to TRBD1 (5 bases). The CDR3 is 17 residues long. V lost 4 bases and J lost 11, with 24 bases in between. Germline values: CDR1 MNHEY, CDR2 SMNVEV (reference sequence). The CDR3 is CASSSRSRVGGLTPLHF. DNA of the CDR3: TGTGCCAGCAGTTCACGATCCAGGGTGGGGGGATTGACACCCCTCCACTTT.

The chain combines TRBV19 with TRBJ1-1; 7 nucleotides match TRBD1. The CDR3 totals 13 residues. Germline loops: CDR1 LNHDA, CDR2 SQIVND (reference sequence). The J segment lost 6 bases and the V segment lost 8 bases, leaving 9 bases of the junction unmatched. The chain's CDR3 is CASRATGPPEAFF. For the CDR3, the DNA is TGTGCCAGTCGCGCGACAGGGCCACCTGAAGCTTTCTTT.

CDR3 residues: CASRTSGRYGYTF. CDR3 coding DNA: TGTGCCAGCAGGACCTCAGGGAGGTATGGCTACACCTTC. The V and J genes are TRBV28 and TRBJ1-2; D is perhaps TRBD1 (5 bases). CDR1 MDHEN and CDR2 SYDVKM come from the germline V gene. Trimming stripped 6 bases from V and 5 bases from J, with 13 bases between. The CDR3 covers 13 residues.

This clone has only a few counts. This sequence joins TRBV6-5 and TRBJ2-7, with 7 positions matching TRBD2. The J segment lost 4 bases and the V segment lost 6 bases, leaving 9 bases of the junction unmatched. CDR1 and CDR2 from the germline V gene are MNHEY and SVGAGI. The CDR3 extends over 14 amino acids. The CDR3, as DNA: TGTGCCAGCAGGGTCGCGGGAGAGAGGTACGAGCAGTACTTC. It translates to CASRVAGERYEQYF.

V is TRBV21-1 and J is TRBJ2-7; the D call of TRBD2 is as the table states it, not checked on the DNA. TRBV21-1 is designated a pseudogene. This CDR3 spans 17 amino acids. CDR3 region: CASRQHPELAKSYEQYF. CDR3 nucleotides: TGTGCCAGCAGGCAACATCCGGAGCTGGCAAAGTCCTACGAGCAGTACTTC.

There are a few counts of this clone. The rearrangement uses TRBV13 and TRBJ2-7, with 10 bases matching TRBD1. The CDR3 has 16 amino acids. V trimming: 4 bases; J trimming: 1 base; junction bases outside the gene matches: 7. Germline V gene lookup returns CDR1 PRHDT and CDR2 FYEKMQ (reference sequence). The CDR3 loop reads CASSSDGQGESYEQYF. CDR3 sequence (DNA): TGTGCCAGCAGCTCGGACGGACAGGGGGAATCCTACGAGCAGTACTTC.

The chain has TRBV4-3 and TRBJ2-1, with TRBD2 matching 12 bases. The J segment lost 7 bases and the V segment lost 0 bases, leaving 16 bases of the junction unmatched. CDR1 and CDR2 (germline): LGHNA, YSLEER. The CDR3 is made up of 20 amino acids. The CDR3 sequence is CASSQDFSPSGRANRNEQFF. CDR3 DNA sequence: TGCGCCAGCAGCCAAGATTTTTCCCCTAGCGGGAGGGCCAATAGGAATGAGCAGTTCTTC.

The chain carries TRBV21-1 and TRBJ2-1; the D segment call TRBD2 is taken from the table without a DNA check. TRBV21-1 is a documented pseudogene. The CDR3 spans 19 residues. CDR3 sequence: CASSPGTSGSESSYNEQFF. The CDR3 DNA sequence: TGTGCCAGCAGCCCTGGGACTAGCGGGAGTGAAAGCTCCTACAATGAGCAGTTCTTC.

This clone was counted a few times. This chain joins TRBV6-6 and TRBJ1-1; D is undetermined. The germline V and J ends were trimmed by 0 bases and 8 bases, with 7 bases remaining between them. There are 12 residues in the CDR3. The germline CDR1 and CDR2 sequences are MNHNY and SVGAGI (reference sequence). The CDR3 here is CASSYSTQEAFF. The DNA of the CDR3 is TGTGCCAGCAGTTACTCGACTCAAGAAGCTTTCTTT.

The chain is built from TRBV7-9 and TRBJ1-2, with 7 bases lining up with TRBD1. CDR1 is SEHNR, CDR2 FQNEAQ, per germline (reference sequence). The CDR3 covers 15 residues. Trimming took 5 bases from V and 4 from J; bases not matched to a gene: 10. CDR3 sequence (DNA): TGTGCCAGCAGCCCGGGACAGTCTTTTCTCTATGGCTACACCTTC. It specifies CASSPGQSFLYGYTF.

The gene calls are TRBV27 and TRBJ2-1; TRBD2 aligns across 10 bases. The V segment lost 2 bases and the J segment 3 bases; nucleotides outside the gene matches: 1. This CDR3 has 15 amino acids. Germline CDR1 and CDR2: MNHEY and SMNVEV (reference sequence). CDR3 nucleotide sequence: TGTGCCAGCAGTTTAGTAGCGGGGGGCTACAATGAGCAGTTCTTC. Translated: CASSLVAGGYNEQFF.

The chain links TRBV27 to TRBJ2-1; 11 nucleotides align to TRBD2. V was clipped by 5 bases and J by 8 bases; unmatched bases: 8. CDR1 and CDR2 (germline): MNHEY, SMNVEV (reference sequence). The CDR3 runs 15 residues. The CDR3 DNA sequence: TGTGCCAGCAGTCCACTAGCGGGAGTGGTCTATGAGCAGTTCTTC. Translation gives CASSPLAGVVYEQFF.

The J gene is TRBJ1-2, the V gene TRBV5-1; possible D gene TRBD1, 6 bases. V shed 4 bases and J shed 4 bases, with 17 bases lying between them. Germline V gene data show CDR1 as SGHRS and CDR2 as YFSETQ. The CDR3 contains 15 residues. The CDR3 nucleotides are TGCGCCAGCAGCCCCGGACAGTACCCTGTCTATGGCTACACCTTC. Translation gives CASSPGQYPVYGYTF.